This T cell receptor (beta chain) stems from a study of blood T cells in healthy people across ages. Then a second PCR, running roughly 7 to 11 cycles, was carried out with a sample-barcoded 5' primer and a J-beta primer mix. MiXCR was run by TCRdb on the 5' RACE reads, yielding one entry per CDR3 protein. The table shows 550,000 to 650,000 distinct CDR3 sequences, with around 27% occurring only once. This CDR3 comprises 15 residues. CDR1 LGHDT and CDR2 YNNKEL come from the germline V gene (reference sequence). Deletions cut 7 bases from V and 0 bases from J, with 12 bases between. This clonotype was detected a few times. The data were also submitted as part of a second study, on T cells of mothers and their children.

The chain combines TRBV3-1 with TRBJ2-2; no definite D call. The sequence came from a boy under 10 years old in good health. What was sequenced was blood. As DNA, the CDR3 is TGTGCCAGCAAGTCTACAGCTCCGAACACCGGGGAGCTGTTTTTT. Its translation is CASKSTAPNTGELFF.